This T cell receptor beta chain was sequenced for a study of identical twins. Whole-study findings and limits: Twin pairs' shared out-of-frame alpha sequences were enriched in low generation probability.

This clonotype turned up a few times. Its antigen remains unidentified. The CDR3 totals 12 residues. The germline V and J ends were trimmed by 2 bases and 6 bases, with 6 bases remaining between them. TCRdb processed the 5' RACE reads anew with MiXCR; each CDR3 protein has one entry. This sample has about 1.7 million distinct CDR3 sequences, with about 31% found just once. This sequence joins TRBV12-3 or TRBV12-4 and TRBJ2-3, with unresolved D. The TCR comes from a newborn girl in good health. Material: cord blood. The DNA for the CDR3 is TGTGCCAGCAGTTTATTTGACGATACGCAGTATTTT. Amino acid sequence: CASSLFDDTQYF.